This is a list of T cell receptor beta chains from one sample in a study of neurological immune-mediated disorders. One entry per CDR3 protein results from TCRdb running MiXCR on the 5' RACE reads. The sample includes under 75,000 distinct CDR3 sequences, 3% to 3.5% of them seen just once. Sample: PBMCs. The origin of the receptors is a woman aged 60 to 75 with multiple sclerosis. CDR3s include the opening cysteine and the closing phenylalanine or tryptophan. Each record gives: clone size, V gene, D gene, J gene, CDR3 DNA, CDR3 protein. A D gene is named only where the DNA matches it firmly. Part of the rows lack a size; the others show once, few, many or a class for expanded clones.

many	TRBV20-1	TRBD2	TRBJ2-2	TGCAGTGCCCGCGTGGGATGGGCGGGGGTGGGGGAGCTGTTTTTT	CSARVGWAGVGELFF
many	TRBV12-3/TRBV12-4	NA	TRBJ2-1	TGTGCCAGCAGCCCTAGCGCCGACTCGGAGGAGCAGTTCTTC	CASSPSADSEEQFF
many	TRBV7-9	TRBD1	TRBJ2-2	TGTGCCACCACCGGACAGGAGAACACCGGGGAGCTGTTTTTT	CATTGQENTGELFF
many	TRBV7-6	NA	TRBJ2-1	TGTGCCAGCAGCTTAGCCGACACCTACAATGAGCAGTTCTTC	CASSLADTYNEQFF
many	TRBV28	NA	TRBJ1-2	TGTGCCAGCAGTTATCCGACGGACTATGGCTACACCTTC	CASSYPTDYGYTF
NA	TRBV29-1	NA	TRBJ1-2	TGCAGCGTTGGCCAGGGGAGGTATGGCTACACCTTC	CSVGQGRYGYTF
many	TRBV2	TRBD2	TRBJ2-7	TGTGCCAGCAGTGCTGGGGGGGCCTACGAGCAGTACTTC	CASSAGGAYEQYF
many	TRBV5-6	NA	TRBJ1-3	TGTGCCAGCAGCATGGGTGGAAACACCATATATTTT	CASSMGGNTIYF
many	TRBV11-2	NA	TRBJ2-4	TGTGCCAGCAGCTACGGGCGGGTAGCCAAAAACATTCAGTACTTC	CASSYGRVAKNIQYF
few	TRBV20-1	TRBD2	TRBJ2-3	TGCAGTTCGCTTAAGCGGGATAGGCAGTATTTT	CSSLKRDRQYF
once	TRBV28	TRBD1	TRBJ2-7	TGTGCCAGCGGACAGGGTCTCCAAGAGCAGTACTTC	CASGQGLQEQYF
many	TRBV29-1	NA	TRBJ2-1	TGCAGCGCGCGCTCGCATGAGCAGTTCTTC	CSARSHEQFF
many	TRBV6-6	TRBD1	TRBJ2-2	TGTGCCAGCAGTGCCAGACAGGGGCGCGGCGGGGAGCTGTTTTTT	CASSARQGRGGELFF
many	TRBV20-1	TRBD2	TRBJ2-3	TGCAGTGCTAGAAGCGGACTAGCGGGGGGGCTCCATACGCAGTATTTT	CSARSGLAGGLHTQYF
many	TRBV7-9	TRBD1	TRBJ1-2	TGTGCCAGCAGCTTAGGGACAGGGGGCGCAAGCTATGGCTACACCTTC	CASSLGTGGASYGYTF
many	TRBV19	TRBD1	TRBJ1-5	TGTGCCAGTAGTCTCCAGGGGGATAGCAATCAGCCCCAGCATTTT	CASSLQGDSNQPQHF
many	TRBV11-2	NA	TRBJ2-2	TGTGCCAGCAGCTTAATAAGGCGGGACACCGGGGAGCTGTTTTTT	CASSLIRRDTGELFF
many	TRBV20-1	TRBD1	TRBJ2-7	TGCAGTGCCACGGCCGGACAGGGGATCCACGAGCAGTACTTC	CSATAGQGIHEQYF
few	TRBV5-1	NA	TRBJ1-1	TGCGCCAGCAGCTTAGCCGGGGAGAACACTGAAGCTTTCTTT	CASSLAGENTEAFF
many	TRBV27	NA	TRBJ1-1	TGTGCCAGCAGCTACGTATGGGACACTGAAGCTTTCTTT	CASSYVWDTEAFF
many	TRBV28	NA	TRBJ1-2	TGTGCCAGCAGTTTACGCACTATCTATGGCTACACCTTC	CASSLRTIYGYTF
many	TRBV12-3/TRBV12-4	NA	TRBJ1-5	TGTGCCAGCAGTTCTCCCTGGGACCTTAGCAATCAGCCCCAGCATTTT	CASSSPWDLSNQPQHF
many	TRBV10-3	NA	TRBJ2-7	TGTGCGAGCGGGCCTATTATGAGCGAGCAGTACTTC	CASGPIMSEQYF
many	TRBV12-3/TRBV12-4	NA	TRBJ1-2	TGTGCCAGCAGTTTATCGCAGCTCCGTGGCTACACCTTC	CASSLSQLRGYTF
many	TRBV7-3	TRBD1	TRBJ1-2	TGTGCCAGCAGCCTAGGACAGGGATGGCTCTATGGCTACACCTTC	CASSLGQGWLYGYTF
many	TRBV5-6	NA	TRBJ1-5	TGTGCCAGCAGTTCCCGCAACAGATATAGCAATCAGCCCCAGCATTTT	CASSSRNRYSNQPQHF
many	TRBV5-6	NA	TRBJ2-4	TGTGCCAGCAGCTTTGTGACTCTAGCCAAAAACATTCAGTACTTC	CASSFVTLAKNIQYF
NA	TRBV20-1	TRBD1	TRBJ1-6	TGCAGTGCTCAGCGGGACAGGGCTTGGAATTCACCCCTCCACTTT	CSAQRDRAWNSPLHF
many	TRBV20-1	NA	TRBJ1-2	TGCAGTGTACGGGGGCCCAATACTGGAGTCTATGGCTACACCTTC	CSVRGPNTGVYGYTF
many	TRBV6-2/TRBV6-3	TRBD1	TRBJ1-5	TGTGCCAGCAGACCGACAGGGGGCTTCCAGCCCCAGCATTTT	CASRPTGGFQPQHF
many	TRBV5-1	NA	TRBJ2-7	TGCGCCAGCAGCTTTTCGGGGACCAGACAGGACGAGCAGTACTTC	CASSFSGTRQDEQYF
once	TRBV28	TRBD2	TRBJ2-1	TGTGCCAGCAGTTCCCCAGGGACTAGCGGGGGGAGAGAGCAGTTCTTC	CASSSPGTSGGREQFF
many	TRBV20-1	TRBD2	TRBJ2-1	TGCAGTGCTAGAACCGGGACTATCTACAATGAGCAGTTCTTC	CSARTGTIYNEQFF
many	TRBV12-3/TRBV12-4	NA	TRBJ2-7	TGTGCCAGCAGTTTCGGAGGCGATGGCTCCTACGAGCAGTACTTC	CASSFGGDGSYEQYF
many	TRBV12-3/TRBV12-4	TRBD1	TRBJ1-5	TGTGCCAGCAGTTTCCGAGGGGGCAGCAATCAGCCCCAGCATTTT	CASSFRGGSNQPQHF
many	TRBV6-6	NA	TRBJ1-1	TGTGCCAGCAGTTACTCGTCCCACGGGATTGTTGAAGCTTTCTTT	CASSYSSHGIVEAFF
many	TRBV20-1	TRBD1	TRBJ1-1	TGCAGTGCTACCCAACAGAAAAATACAGGGGGAGGCACTGAAGCTTTCTTT	CSATQQKNTGGGTEAFF
many	TRBV5-1	NA	TRBJ1-1	TGCGCCAGCAGCGCGGGTATTGCTGAAGCTTTCTTT	CASSAGIAEAFF
many	TRBV5-1	TRBD2	TRBJ2-7	TGCGCCAGCAGCTGGATTGCGGGAGGGCCCTACGAGCAGTACTTC	CASSWIAGGPYEQYF